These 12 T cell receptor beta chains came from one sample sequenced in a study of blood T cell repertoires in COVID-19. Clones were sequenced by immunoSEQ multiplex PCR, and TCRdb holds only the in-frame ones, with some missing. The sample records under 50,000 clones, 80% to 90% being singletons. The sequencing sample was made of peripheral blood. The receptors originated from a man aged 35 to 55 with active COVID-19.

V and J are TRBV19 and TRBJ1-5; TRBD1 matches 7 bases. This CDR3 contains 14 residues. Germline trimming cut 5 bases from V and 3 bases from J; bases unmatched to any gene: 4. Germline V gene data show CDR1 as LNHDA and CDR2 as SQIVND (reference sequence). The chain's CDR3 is CASSPGQFNQPQHF. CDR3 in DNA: TGTGCCAGTAGTCCGGGACAGTTCAATCAGCCCCAGCATTTT.

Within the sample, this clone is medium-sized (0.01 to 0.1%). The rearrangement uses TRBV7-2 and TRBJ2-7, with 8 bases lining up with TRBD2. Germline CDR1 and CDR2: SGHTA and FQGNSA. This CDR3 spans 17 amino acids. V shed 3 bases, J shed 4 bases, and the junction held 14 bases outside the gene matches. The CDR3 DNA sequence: TGTGCCAGCAGCTTGCCCGGGGGGAGCGGGAGACGTTACGAGCAGTACTTC. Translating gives CASSLPGGSGRRYEQYF.

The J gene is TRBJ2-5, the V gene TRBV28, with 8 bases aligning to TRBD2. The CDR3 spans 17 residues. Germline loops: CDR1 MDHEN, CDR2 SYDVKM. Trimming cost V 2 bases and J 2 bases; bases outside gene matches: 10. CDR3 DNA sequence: TGTGCCAGCAGTTTAACCTTACTAGCGGAGATTCAAGAGACCCAGTACTTC. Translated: CASSLTLLAEIQETQYF.

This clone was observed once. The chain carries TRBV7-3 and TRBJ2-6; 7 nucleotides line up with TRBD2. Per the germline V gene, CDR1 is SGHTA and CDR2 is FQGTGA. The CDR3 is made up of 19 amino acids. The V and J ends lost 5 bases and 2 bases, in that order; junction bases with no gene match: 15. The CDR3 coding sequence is TGTGCCAGCAGCCGAGGGAGAGGAGCCGGGGGGACTGGGGCCAACGTCCTGACTTTC. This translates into CASSRGRGAGGTGANVLTF.

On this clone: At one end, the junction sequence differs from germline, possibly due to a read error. The CDR3 sequence is CAWSANREASICF. Here the CDR3 DNA reads TGTGCCTGGAGTGCGAATAGGGAGGCATCGATATGCTTC. The chain has TRBV30 and TRBJ1-2; the D is unclear. CDR1 is GTSNPN, CDR2 SVGIG, per germline (reference sequence). This CDR3 comprises 13 residues.

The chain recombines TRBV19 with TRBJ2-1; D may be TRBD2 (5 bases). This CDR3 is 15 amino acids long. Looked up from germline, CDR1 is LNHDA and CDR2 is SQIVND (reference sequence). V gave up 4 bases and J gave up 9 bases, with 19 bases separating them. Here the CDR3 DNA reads TGTGCCAGTAGTACCCGGACGGGGTCGATGGGTGAGCAGTTCTTC. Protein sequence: CASSTRTGSMGEQFF.

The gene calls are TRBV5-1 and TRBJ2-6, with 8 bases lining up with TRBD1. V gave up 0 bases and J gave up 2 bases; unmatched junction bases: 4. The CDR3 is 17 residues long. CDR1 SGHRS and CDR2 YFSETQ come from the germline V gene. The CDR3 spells CASSLAGGEAGANVLTF. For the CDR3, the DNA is TGCGCCAGCAGCTTGGCAGGGGGCGAGGCTGGGGCCAACGTCCTGACTTTC.

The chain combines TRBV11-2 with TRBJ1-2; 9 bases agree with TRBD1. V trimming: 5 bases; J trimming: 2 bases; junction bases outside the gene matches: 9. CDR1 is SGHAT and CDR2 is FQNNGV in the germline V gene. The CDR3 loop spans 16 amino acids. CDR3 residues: CASSRTQTGGNYGYTF. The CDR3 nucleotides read TGTGCCAGCAGCCGAACTCAGACAGGGGGAAACTATGGCTACACCTTC.

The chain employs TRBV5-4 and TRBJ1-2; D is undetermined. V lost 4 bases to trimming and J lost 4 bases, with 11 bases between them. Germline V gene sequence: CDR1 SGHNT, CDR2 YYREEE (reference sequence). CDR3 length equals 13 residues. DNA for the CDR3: TGTGCCAGCAGCCGAAACAGTATCTATGGCTACACCTTC. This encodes CASSRNSIYGYTF.

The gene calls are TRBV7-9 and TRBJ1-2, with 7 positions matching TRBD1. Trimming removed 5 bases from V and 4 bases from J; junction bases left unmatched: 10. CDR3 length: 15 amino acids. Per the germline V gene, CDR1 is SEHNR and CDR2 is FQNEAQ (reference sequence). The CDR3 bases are TGTGCCAGCAGCGGATCTGGACAGGACCGCTATGGCTACACCTTC. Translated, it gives CASSGSGQDRYGYTF.

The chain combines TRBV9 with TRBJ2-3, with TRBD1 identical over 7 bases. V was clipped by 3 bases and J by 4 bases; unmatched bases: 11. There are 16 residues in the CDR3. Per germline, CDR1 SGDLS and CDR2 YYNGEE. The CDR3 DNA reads TGTGCCAGCAGCGCCCTAGGGGGCGCGGGCGCAGATACGCAGTATTTT. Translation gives CASSALGGAGADTQYF.

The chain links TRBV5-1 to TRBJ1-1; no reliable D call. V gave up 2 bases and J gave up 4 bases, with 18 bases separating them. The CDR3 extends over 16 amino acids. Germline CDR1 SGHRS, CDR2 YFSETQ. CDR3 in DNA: TGCGCCAGCAGCTTCCTTCCGACATGGGGAGGCACTGAAGCTTTCTTT. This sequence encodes CASSFLPTWGGTEAFF.